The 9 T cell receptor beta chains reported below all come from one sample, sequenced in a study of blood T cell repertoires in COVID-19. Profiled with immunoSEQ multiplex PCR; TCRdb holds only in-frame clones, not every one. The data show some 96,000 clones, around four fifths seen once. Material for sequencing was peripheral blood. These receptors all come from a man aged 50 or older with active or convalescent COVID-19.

The CDR3 loop is CSVPKGVGYTF. The DNA for the CDR3 is TGCAGCGTCCCAAAGGGGGTAGGCTACACCTTC. The V gene is TRBV29-1, the J gene TRBJ1-2; maybe TRBD1 (6 bases). The length of the CDR3 is 11 residues. V shed 6 bases and J shed 8 bases, with 13 bases lying between them. CDR1 and CDR2 (germline): SQVTM, ANQGSEA.

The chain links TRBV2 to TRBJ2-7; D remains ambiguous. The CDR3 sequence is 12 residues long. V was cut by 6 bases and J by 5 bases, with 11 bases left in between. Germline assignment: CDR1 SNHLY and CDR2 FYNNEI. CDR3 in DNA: TGTGCCAGCAGGCTAATATCCCACGAGCAGTACTTC. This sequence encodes CASRLISHEQYF.

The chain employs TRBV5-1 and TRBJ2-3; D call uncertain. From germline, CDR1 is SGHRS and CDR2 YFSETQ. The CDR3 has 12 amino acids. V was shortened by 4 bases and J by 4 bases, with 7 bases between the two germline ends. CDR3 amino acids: CASSIQPDTQYF. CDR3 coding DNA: TGCGCCAGCAGCATACAACCAGATACGCAGTATTTT. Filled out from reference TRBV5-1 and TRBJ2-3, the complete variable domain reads KAGVTQTPRYLIKTRGQQVTLSCSPISGHRSVSWYQQTPGQGLQFLFEYFSETQRNKGNFPGRFSGRQFSNSRSEMNVSTLELGDSALYLCASSIQPDTQYFGPGTRLTVL.

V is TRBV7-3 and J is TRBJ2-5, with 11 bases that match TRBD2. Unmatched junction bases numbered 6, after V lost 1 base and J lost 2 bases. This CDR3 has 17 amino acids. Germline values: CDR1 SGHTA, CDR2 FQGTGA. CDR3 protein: CASSLISSGRRQETQYF. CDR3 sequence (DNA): TGTGCCAGCAGCTTAATTTCTAGCGGGAGGAGGCAAGAGACCCAGTACTTC.

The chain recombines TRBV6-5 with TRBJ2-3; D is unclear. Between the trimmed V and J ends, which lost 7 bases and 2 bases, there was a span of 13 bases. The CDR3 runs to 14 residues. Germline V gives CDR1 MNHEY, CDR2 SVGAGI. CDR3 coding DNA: TGTGCCAGCACCTCGAGTAGATCCACAGATACGCAGTATTTT. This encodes CASTSSRSTDTQYF.

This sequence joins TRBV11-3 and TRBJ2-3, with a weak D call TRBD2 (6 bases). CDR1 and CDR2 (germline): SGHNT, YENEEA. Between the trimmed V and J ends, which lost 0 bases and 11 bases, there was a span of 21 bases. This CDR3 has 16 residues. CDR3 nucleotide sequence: TGTGCCAGCAGCTTAGATGGAGGGGATTGGAGGACTAAGCAGTATTTT. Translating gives CASSLDGGDWRTKQYF. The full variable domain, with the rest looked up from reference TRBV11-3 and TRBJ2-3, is EAGVVQSPRYKIIEKKQPVAFWCNPISGHNTLYWYLQNLGQGPELLIRYENEEAVDDSQLPKDRFSAERLKGVDSTLKIQPAELGDSAVYLCASSLDGGDWRTKQYFGPGTRLTVL.

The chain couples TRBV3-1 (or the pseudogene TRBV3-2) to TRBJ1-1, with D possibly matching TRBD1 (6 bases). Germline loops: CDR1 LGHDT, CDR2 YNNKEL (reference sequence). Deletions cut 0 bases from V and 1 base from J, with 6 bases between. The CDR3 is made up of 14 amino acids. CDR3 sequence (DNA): TGTGCCAGCAGCCAAGAGGACAGGAACACTGAAGCTTTCTTT. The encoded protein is CASSQEDRNTEAFF.

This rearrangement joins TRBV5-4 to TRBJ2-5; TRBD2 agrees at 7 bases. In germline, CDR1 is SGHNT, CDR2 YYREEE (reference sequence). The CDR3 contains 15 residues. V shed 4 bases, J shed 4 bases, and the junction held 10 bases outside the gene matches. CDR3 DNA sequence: TGTGCCAGCAGCGACAAGGAGGCGGGAGTAGAGACCCAGTACTTC. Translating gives CASSDKEAGVETQYF.

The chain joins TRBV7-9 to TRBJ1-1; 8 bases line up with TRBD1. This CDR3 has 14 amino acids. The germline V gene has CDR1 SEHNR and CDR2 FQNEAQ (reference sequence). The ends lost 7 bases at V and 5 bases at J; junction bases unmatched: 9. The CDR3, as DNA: TGTGCCAGCATCAGAGGACAGGGCGGTACTGAAGCTTTCTTT. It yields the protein CASIRGQGGTEAFF.